This T cell receptor (beta chain) was sequenced during a study of memory CD4+ T cells and cytomegalovirus serostatus. Study-wide context: Of the healthy Belgian adults, under 10 were CMV seropositive and 24 seronegative. Findings and caveats of the study: About 40% of the roughly 160 known CMV-associated TCRbeta sequences appeared in CD4+ memory.

Profiling relied on immunoSEQ multiplex PCR, and the TCRdb table lists in-frame clones only, not all of them. The sample shows approximately 46,000 clones, 60% to 85% of them seen only once. The CDR3 has 13 residues. V was trimmed by 10 bases and J by 1 base, leaving 10 bases between them. The germline V gene has CDR1 LNHDA and CDR2 SQIVND (reference sequence). The sort gate was single viable CD3+CD4+CD8-CD45RO+ cells for memory CD4+ T cells. This clone appeared a few times. Its antigen is undetermined. The receptor's source is an adult in good health and CMV-seronegative. Source material: memory CD4+ T cells from blood. The chain recombines TRBV19 with TRBJ2-2; possible D gene TRBD1, 6 bases. The CDR3 here is CATKGQNTGELFF. The CDR3 DNA sequence: TGTGCCACCAAGGGACAGAACACCGGGGAGCTGTTTTTT.